This entry lists 32 T cell receptor beta chains sequenced from one sample in a study of shared clonotypes between healthy human individuals. Positive CCR7 selection of CD45RO-negative cells yielded the naive CD8 cells, and terminally differentiated effector memory CD45RA+ cells were excluded. The method was immunoSEQ multiplex PCR; TCRdb's version includes in-frame clones alone and lacks a portion of them. Among about 2 million clones listed, 85% to 95% were seen once. Sequenced: naive CD8+ T cells sorted from blood. Source of these receptors: a man younger than 35 in good health.

V is TRBV19 and J is TRBJ2-4, with unresolved D. Germline V gene lookup returns CDR1 LNHDA and CDR2 SQIVND (reference sequence). The CDR3 has 14 amino acids. V gave up 5 bases and J gave up 0 bases, with 8 bases separating them. In DNA form, the CDR3 reads TGTGCCAGTAGTGAGTTGGGAGCCAAAAACATTCAGTACTTC. Residues: CASSELGAKNIQYF.

Regarding this clone: Other DNA sequences in the same sample also yield this CDR3. The chain combines TRBV5-4 with TRBJ2-7; D tentatively fits TRBD1 or TRBD2 (5 bases each). CDR1 SGHNT and CDR2 YYREEE come from the germline V gene (reference sequence). Trimming took off 4 bases at V and 5 bases at J, with 7 bases between the two ends. The CDR3 extends over 11 amino acids. CDR3 sequence: CASSLGDEQYF. The CDR3 nucleotides read TGTGCCAGCAGCCTGGGGGACGAGCAGTACTTC.

The chain couples TRBV4-3 to TRBJ2-5, with TRBD2 as a possible D gene (5 bases). Trimming left V 3 bases short and J 1 base short, with 15 bases between. This CDR3 is built from 16 residues. The germline V gene has CDR1 LGHNA and CDR2 YSLEER. CDR3 coding DNA: TGCGCCAGCAGCCAGGGAGAAGGCAGACGCCAAGAGACCCAGTACTTC. Translated: CASSQGEGRRQETQYF.

The chain combines TRBV19 with TRBJ1-5; D is possibly TRBD1 (5 bases). The CDR3 runs to 13 residues. The V gene lost 4 bases and the J gene lost 6 bases, with 10 bases spanning the gap. In germline, CDR1 is LNHDA, CDR2 SQIVND (reference sequence). The CDR3 reads CASSREGLQPQHF. CDR3 DNA: TGTGCCAGTAGTAGGGAGGGGCTTCAGCCCCAGCATTTT.

This chain connects TRBV6-5 to TRBJ2-7, with 7 bases lining up with TRBD1. Germline CDR1 and CDR2: MNHEY and SVGAGI. The CDR3 has 15 residues. After removal of 3 bases from V and 3 bases from J, the junction contained 8 bases not matched to a gene. This chain's CDR3 is CASSYSGTANYEQYF. As DNA, the CDR3 is TGTGCCAGCAGTTATTCCGGGACAGCGAACTACGAGCAGTACTTC.

The chain uses TRBV7-9 and TRBJ1-5; 11 bases line up with TRBD1. Germline assignment: CDR1 SEHNR and CDR2 FQNEAQ (reference sequence). V was clipped by 4 bases and J by 5 bases; unmatched bases: 7. The CDR3 loop spans 16 amino acids. The CDR3 is CASSSPGQGVHQPQHF. The CDR3 DNA sequence: TGTGCCAGCAGCTCACCGGGACAGGGGGTTCATCAGCCCCAGCATTTT.

A single count supports this clone. The V call is TRBV9, the J call TRBJ2-1; 7 bases fit TRBD2. CDR3 length equals 14 residues. J lost 9 bases, V lost 0 bases, and 6 bases had no gene match. Germline values: CDR1 SGDLS, CDR2 YYNGEE. This chain's CDR3 is CASSVAAGASEQFF. In DNA, the CDR3 is TGTGCCAGCAGCGTAGCGGCGGGAGCGAGTGAGCAGTTCTTC. Using reference TRBV9 and TRBJ2-1 for the parts outside the CDR3, the full variable domain is DSGVTQTPKHLITATGQRVTLRCSPRSGDLSVYWYQQSLDQGLQFLIQYYNGEERAKGNILERFSAQQFPDLHSELNLSSLELGDSALYFCASSVAAGASEQFFGPGTRLTVL.

This clone appeared a single time. CDR3 nucleotide sequence: TGCGCCAGCAGCCAATCCCCTTGGGGGAGTTCCACCGGGGAGCTGTTTTTT. The encoded protein is CASSQSPWGSSTGELFF. The genes are TRBV4-1 and TRBJ2-2, with D perhaps matching TRBD1 or TRBD2 (5 bases each). This CDR3 has 17 amino acids. Germline CDR1 and CDR2: MGHRA and YSYEKL. The V gene lost 2 bases and the J gene lost 4 bases, with 17 bases spanning the gap.

CDR3 DNA: TGTGCCAGCAGTGAATTGACGGGGGAGAACACTGAAGCTTTCTTT. Translation: CASSELTGENTEAFF. The V and J genes are TRBV25-1 and TRBJ1-1, with TRBD1 as a possible D gene (5 bases). Germline values: CDR1 MGHDK, CDR2 SYGVNS. V shed 1 base and J shed 1 base, with 10 bases lying between them. This CDR3 contains 15 residues.

The genes are TRBV10-2 and TRBJ2-5; D is perhaps TRBD2 (7 bases). Looked up from germline, CDR1 is WSHSY and CDR2 is SAAADI. The CDR3 consists of 16 residues. V lost 0 bases and J lost 5, with 16 bases in between. CDR3: CASSESTGEGVETQYF. The CDR3 coding sequence is TGCGCCAGCAGTGAGTCGACGGGGGAGGGGGTGGAGACCCAGTACTTC.

This chain uses TRBV6-5 with TRBJ1-1, with unresolved D. CDR1 is MNHEY and CDR2 is SVGAGI in the germline V gene. CDR3 length: 14 residues. V lost 5 bases, J lost 0 bases, and 10 bases lay in between. CDR3 loop: CASSPLDLNTEAFF. CDR3 in DNA: TGTGCCAGCAGTCCCTTAGACTTGAACACTGAAGCTTTCTTT.

This sequence joins TRBV18 and TRBJ2-5, with D maybe TRBD1 (6 bases). This CDR3 comprises 17 residues. Trimming stripped 0 bases from V and 4 bases from J, with 18 bases between. Germline-derived CDR1 and CDR2 are KGHSH and LQKENI. CDR3 sequence reads: CASSPPRFGGRGETQYF. Written as DNA, the CDR3 is TGTGCCAGCTCACCACCCCGTTTTGGGGGCCGAGGAGAGACCCAGTACTTC.

This chain links TRBV7-2 with TRBJ2-7, with 10 positions matching TRBD1. Looked up from germline, CDR1 is SGHTA and CDR2 is FQGNSA. The CDR3 is 15 amino acids. The V gene end was trimmed by 1 base and the J gene end by 2 bases; junction bases not matched to a gene: 2. CDR3 nucleotide sequence: TGTGCCAGCAGCTTAGACGGGACAGGGGCCTACGAGCAGTACTTC. Translated: CASSLDGTGAYEQYF.

The CDR3 reads CASSLGTGLNQPQHF. The CDR3 DNA reads TGTGCCAGCAGCTTAGGGACAGGACTTAATCAGCCCCAGCATTTT. This rearrangement joins TRBV7-8 to TRBJ1-5; 7 bases align to TRBD1. CDR3 length equals 15 residues. V lost 1 base and J lost 4; bases outside the gene matches: 4. Germline CDR1 and CDR2: SGHVS and FQNEAQ.

V and J are TRBV12-5 and TRBJ2-1, with a weak D call TRBD2 (6 bases). The V and J ends lost 1 base and 7 bases respectively, with 17 bases between them. The germline V gene has CDR1 LGHNT and CDR2 FRNRAP. This CDR3 is 16 amino acids long. The CDR3 coding sequence is TGTGCTAGTGGTTTGGACCGGTTGTCCCGGGAGAATGAGCAGTTCTTC. Protein sequence: CASGLDRLSRENEQFF.

The rearrangement uses TRBV9 and TRBJ1-3, with D perhaps TRBD1 (6 bases). Looked up from germline, CDR1 is SGDLS and CDR2 is YYNGEE. The CDR3 is 13 amino acids. V dropped 5 bases and J dropped 6 bases, with 12 bases sitting between them. This chain's CDR3 is CASRSEGVNTIYF. DNA of the CDR3: TGTGCCAGCAGAAGTGAGGGGGTAAACACCATATATTTT.

V is TRBV27 and J is TRBJ2-1; D is unclear. V dropped 6 bases and J dropped 4 bases, with 19 bases sitting between them. This CDR3 is 16 amino acids long. Germline CDR1 reads MNHEY; CDR2 reads SMNVEV (reference sequence). The DNA for the CDR3 is TGTGCCAGCAGCACCTTTGTAGGAGCAGCTTACAATGAGCAGTTCTTC. Its protein product is CASSTFVGAAYNEQFF.

This sequence joins TRBV13 and TRBJ2-7; 16 bases line up with TRBD2. CDR1 is PRHDT and CDR2 is FYEKMQ in the germline V gene (reference sequence). The CDR3 loop spans 17 amino acids. After removal of 5 bases from V and 4 bases from J, the junction contained 8 bases not matched to a gene. The CDR3 nucleotides are TGTGCCAGCAGCATGGGACTAGCGGGAGGGCCATCTTACGAGCAGTACTTC. This encodes CASSMGLAGGPSYEQYF. Using reference TRBV13 and TRBJ2-7 for the parts outside the CDR3, the full variable domain is AAGVIQSPRHLIKEKRETATLKCYPIPRHDTVYWYQQGPGQDPQFLISFYEKMQSDKGSIPDRFSAQQFSDYHSELNMSSLELGDSALYFCASSMGLAGGPSYEQYFGPGTRLTVT.

The rearrangement links TRBV29-1 to TRBJ2-1; 7 nucleotides align to TRBD2. This CDR3 contains 14 residues. CDR1 and CDR2 (germline): SQVTM, ANQGSEA. Losses at the gene ends were 7 bases for V and 8 bases for J; bases not matched to a gene: 14. This CDR3 is CSAGWASGGDEQFF. DNA of the CDR3: TGCAGCGCTGGGTGGGCTAGCGGAGGGGATGAGCAGTTCTTC.

The J gene is TRBJ2-7, the V gene TRBV2; no firm D call. From germline, CDR1 is SNHLY and CDR2 FYNNEI. This CDR3 spans 13 amino acids. V lost 3 bases, J lost 3 bases, and 9 bases lay in between. For the CDR3, the DNA is TGTGCCAGCAGTGAGGTCAGATTCTACGAGCAGTACTTC. Protein product: CASSEVRFYEQYF.

The V gene is TRBV5-4, the J gene TRBJ1-1; 9 bases are a match to TRBD1. Germline V lookup: CDR1 SGHNT, CDR2 YYREEE (reference sequence). This CDR3 spans 15 amino acids. The ends lost 0 bases at V and 3 bases at J; junction bases unmatched: 3. CDR3 DNA sequence: TGTGCCAGCAGCTTGGCACGGGACAGGGACACTGAAGCTTTCTTT. It is translated as CASSLARDRDTEAFF. The variable domain in full, completed from reference TRBV5-4 and TRBJ1-1, reads ETGVTQSPTHLIKTRGQQVTLRCSSQSGHNTVSWYQQALGQGPQFIFQYYREEENGRGNFPPRFSGLQFPNYSSELNVNALELDDSALYLCASSLARDRDTEAFFGQGTRLTVV.

The chain recombines TRBV7-9 with TRBJ2-1, with D perhaps matching TRBD2 (5 bases). Per the germline V gene, CDR1 is SEHNR and CDR2 is FQNEAQ (reference sequence). CDR3 length: 14 residues. The V end lost 10 bases, the J end lost 4 bases, and 17 bases lay between the germline ends. In nucleotides, the CDR3 is TGTGCCACCACACACCGGGAAAAATACAATGAGCAGTTCTTC. Its protein is CATTHREKYNEQFF.

The chain links TRBV2 to TRBJ2-5, with D hard to call. The CDR3 consists of 14 residues. V was pared by 4 bases and J by 1 base, with 10 bases between. Germline V gene sequence: CDR1 SNHLY, CDR2 FYNNEI. As DNA, the CDR3 is TGTGCCAGCAGTGTAACAGACTTCCAAGAGACCCAGTACTTC. Translation: CASSVTDFQETQYF.

The rearrangement joins TRBV5-6 to TRBJ2-1; 9 bases map to TRBD2. The CDR3 sequence is 15 residues long. The junction had 6 bases not matched to a gene; V was cut back by 1 base and J by 7 bases. Germline V CDR1 and CDR2: SGHDT, YYEEEE. CDR3 DNA: TGTGCCAGCAGCTTGAGCCCTAGCGGGATGAATGAGCAGTTCTTC. Its protein is CASSLSPSGMNEQFF.

The V call is TRBV5-6, the J call TRBJ2-7; TRBD2 matches 7 bases. The CDR3 runs to 14 residues. Germline values: CDR1 SGHDT, CDR2 YYEEEE. Trimming at V came to 3 bases and at J to 0 bases, leaving 3 bases not matched to a gene. CDR3 sequence reads: CASSSSGYSYEQYF. The CDR3 nucleotides read TGTGCCAGCAGCTCTAGCGGATACTCCTACGAGCAGTACTTC.

This chain connects TRBV7-9 to TRBJ1-2; 11 bases fit TRBD1. The junction had 6 bases not matched to a gene; V was cut back by 1 base and J by 5 bases. Germline CDR1 reads SEHNR; CDR2 reads FQNEAQ (reference sequence). This CDR3 is built from 16 residues. The CDR3 DNA reads TGTGCCAGCAGCTTAGTCGGACAGGGGGCAGGTTATGGCTACACCTTC. Its translation is CASSLVGQGAGYGYTF.

The gene calls are TRBV6-5 and TRBJ2-1; TRBD2 is a possible D gene (7 bases). Germline V gene lookup returns CDR1 MNHEY and CDR2 SVGAGI. Trimming cost V 4 bases and J 4 bases, with 17 bases left between them. The CDR3 totals 16 residues. The chain's CDR3 is CASSLVRGRGYNEQFF. For the CDR3, the DNA is TGTGCCAGCAGTTTGGTCCGTGGGAGGGGGTACAATGAGCAGTTCTTC.

The CDR3 reads CASRDDGYEQYF. The CDR3 nucleotides are TGTGCCAGCAGGGACGACGGCTACGAGCAGTACTTC. V is TRBV25-1 and J is TRBJ2-7; the D is unclear. Trimming left V 6 bases short and J 3 bases short, with 9 bases between. The germline V gene has CDR1 MGHDK and CDR2 SYGVNS. This CDR3 is built from 12 residues.

This rearrangement joins TRBV23-1 to TRBJ2-7; tentative D call: TRBD2 (6 bases). TRBV23-1 is reported as an ORF; its role is uncertain. This CDR3 is built from 16 residues. Trimming shortened V by 6 bases and J by 4 bases, and 22 bases separated the two germline ends. For the CDR3, the DNA is TGCGCCAGCAGACCCGGGACTGCCAAACCCCCTTACGAGCAGTACTTC. Encoded protein: CASRPGTAKPPYEQYF.

The chain carries TRBV18 and TRBJ2-7; 8 bases line up with TRBD1. Trimming cost V 3 bases and J 1 base; bases outside gene matches: 8. CDR1 is KGHSH and CDR2 is LQKENI in the germline V gene. There are 16 residues in the CDR3. The CDR3 nucleotides read TGTGCCAGCTCACCTCCCTCAGGACAGGGTTCCTACGAGCAGTACTTC. This codes for CASSPPSGQGSYEQYF.

The V call is TRBV10-2, the J call TRBJ1-1, with TRBD1 matching 8 bases. The CDR3 extends over 15 amino acids. Germline values: CDR1 WSHSY, CDR2 SAAADI. Losses at the gene ends were 0 bases for V and 1 base for J; bases not matched to a gene: 1. The CDR3 DNA sequence: TGCGCCAGCAGTGAGTCAGGGACAGGGAACACTGAAGCTTTCTTT. Protein: CASSESGTGNTEAFF.

This chain connects TRBV4-1 to TRBJ2-7, with 8 bases fitting TRBD1. Germline V CDR1 and CDR2: MGHRA, YSYEKL. Losses at the gene ends were 4 bases for V and 7 bases for J; bases not matched to a gene: 12. The CDR3 is 15 residues long. The CDR3 reads CASSLGVQGADEQYF. The CDR3 DNA sequence: TGCGCCAGCAGCCTCGGAGTCCAGGGGGCTGATGAGCAGTACTTC.